This TCR beta chain is drawn from a study of PD-L1 blockade in urothelial cancer. On the study more broadly: Bladder-origin urothelial cancer in males covered most of the roughly 29 patients. The researchers analyzed blood 3 weeks (second dose) and 6 weeks after treatment start.

In regard to this clone: Its antigen remains unknown.

Germline CDR1 reads SGHRS; CDR2 reads YFSETQ. The CDR3 consists of 13 residues. With 4 bases removed from V and 1 base from J, the gap between germline ends came to 7 bases. Synthetic TCR analog templates were spiked into each PCR. Some clones are missing from TCRdb's copy, which holds only in-frame ones; the method was immunoSEQ multiplex PCR. The data contain 70,000 to 75,000 clones, around 80% of them singletons. Study-wide results and limits: Tumor-associated TCR clones expanded more in blood at 3 weeks in patients with durable benefit.

The sequenced sample was PBMCs, obtained around atezolizumab (anti-PD-L1) treatment. V is TRBV5-1 and J is TRBJ2-3; maybe TRBD1 (5 bases). The clonotype comes from a man in his 70s with urothelial cancer. CDR3 sequence reads: CASSLRGTDTQYF. CDR3 DNA: TGCGCCAGCAGCCTCAGGGGCACAGATACGCAGTATTTT.